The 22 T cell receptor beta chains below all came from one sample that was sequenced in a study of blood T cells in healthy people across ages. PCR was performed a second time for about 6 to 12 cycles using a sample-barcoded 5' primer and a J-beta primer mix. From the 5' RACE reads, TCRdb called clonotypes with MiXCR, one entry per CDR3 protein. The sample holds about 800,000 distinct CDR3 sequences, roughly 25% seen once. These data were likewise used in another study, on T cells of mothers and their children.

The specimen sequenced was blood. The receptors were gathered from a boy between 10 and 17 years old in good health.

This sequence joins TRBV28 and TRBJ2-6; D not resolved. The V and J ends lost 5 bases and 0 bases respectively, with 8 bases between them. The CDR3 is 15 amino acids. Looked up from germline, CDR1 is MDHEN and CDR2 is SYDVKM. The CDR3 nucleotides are TGTGCCAGCAGTACGCCCAGCTCTGGGGCCAACGTCCTGACTTTC. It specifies CASSTPSSGANVLTF.

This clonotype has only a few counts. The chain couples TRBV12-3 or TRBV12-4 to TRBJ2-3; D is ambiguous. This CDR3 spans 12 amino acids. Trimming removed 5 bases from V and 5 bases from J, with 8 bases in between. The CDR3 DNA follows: TGTGCCAGCAGTACTTACGTAGATACGCAGTATTTT. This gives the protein CASSTYVDTQYF.

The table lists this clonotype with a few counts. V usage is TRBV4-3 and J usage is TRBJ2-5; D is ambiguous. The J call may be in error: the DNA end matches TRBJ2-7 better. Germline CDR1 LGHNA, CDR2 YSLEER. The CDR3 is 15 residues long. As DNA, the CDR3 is TGCGCCAGCAGCCAAGATGGTAGTGCGGAATACGAGCAGTACTTC. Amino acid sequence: CASSQDGSAEYEQYF.

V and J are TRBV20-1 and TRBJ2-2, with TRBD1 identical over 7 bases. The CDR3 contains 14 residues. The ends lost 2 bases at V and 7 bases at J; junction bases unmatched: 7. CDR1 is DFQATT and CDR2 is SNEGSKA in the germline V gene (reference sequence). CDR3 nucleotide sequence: TGCAGTGCTAGAAGGGGACAGCGCGGCGGGGAGCTGTTTTTT. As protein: CSARRGQRGGELFF.

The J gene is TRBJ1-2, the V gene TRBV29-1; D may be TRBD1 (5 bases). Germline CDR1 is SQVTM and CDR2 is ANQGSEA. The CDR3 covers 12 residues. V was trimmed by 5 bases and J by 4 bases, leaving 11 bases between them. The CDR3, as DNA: TGCAGCGTTTTGGGGCGAGGCTATGGCTACACCTTC. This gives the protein CSVLGRGYGYTF.

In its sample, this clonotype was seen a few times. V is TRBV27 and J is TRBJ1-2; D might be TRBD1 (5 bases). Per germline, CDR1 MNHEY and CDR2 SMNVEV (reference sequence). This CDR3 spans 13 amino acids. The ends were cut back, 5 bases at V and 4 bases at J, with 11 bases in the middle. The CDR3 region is CASSGWGTYGYTF. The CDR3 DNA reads TGTGCCAGCAGTGGTTGGGGCACCTATGGCTACACCTTC.

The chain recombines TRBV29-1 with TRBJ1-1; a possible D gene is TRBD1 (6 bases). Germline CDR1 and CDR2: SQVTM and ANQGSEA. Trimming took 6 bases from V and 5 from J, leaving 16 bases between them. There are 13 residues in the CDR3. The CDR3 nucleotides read TGCAGCGTGCGTCCACAGGGAGGAACTGAAGCTTTCTTT. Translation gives CSVRPQGGTEAFF.

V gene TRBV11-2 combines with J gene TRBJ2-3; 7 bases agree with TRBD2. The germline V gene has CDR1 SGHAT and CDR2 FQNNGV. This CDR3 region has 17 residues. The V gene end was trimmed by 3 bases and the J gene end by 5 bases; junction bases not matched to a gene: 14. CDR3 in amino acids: CASSFSPGGSMGDTQYF. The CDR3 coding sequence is TGTGCCAGCAGCTTTTCCCCTGGCGGGAGTATGGGAGATACGCAGTATTTT.

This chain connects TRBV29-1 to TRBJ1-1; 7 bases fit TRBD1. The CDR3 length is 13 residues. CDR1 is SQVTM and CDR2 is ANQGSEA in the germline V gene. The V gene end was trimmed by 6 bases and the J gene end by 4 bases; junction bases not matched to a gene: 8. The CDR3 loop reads CSVTGQATTEAFF. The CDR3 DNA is TGCAGCGTAACCGGACAGGCGACCACTGAAGCTTTCTTT.

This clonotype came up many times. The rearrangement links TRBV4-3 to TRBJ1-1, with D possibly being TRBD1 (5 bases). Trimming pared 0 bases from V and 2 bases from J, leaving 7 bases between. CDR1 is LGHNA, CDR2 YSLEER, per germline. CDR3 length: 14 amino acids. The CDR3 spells CASSQDRTNTEAFF. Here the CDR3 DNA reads TGCGCCAGCAGCCAAGATCGGACAAACACTGAAGCTTTCTTT.

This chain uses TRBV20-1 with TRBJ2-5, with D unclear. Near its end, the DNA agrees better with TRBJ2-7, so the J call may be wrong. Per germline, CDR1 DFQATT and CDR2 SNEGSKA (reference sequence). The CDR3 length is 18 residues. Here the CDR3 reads CSARVAHWTTQALYEQYF. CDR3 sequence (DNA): TGCAGTGCTAGGGTAGCACATTGGACGACCCAGGCGCTCTACGAGCAGTACTTC.

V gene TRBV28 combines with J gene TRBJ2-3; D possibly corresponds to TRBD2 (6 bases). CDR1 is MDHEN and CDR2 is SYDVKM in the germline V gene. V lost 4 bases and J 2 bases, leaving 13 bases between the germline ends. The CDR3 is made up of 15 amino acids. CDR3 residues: CASSSGGDDTDTQYF. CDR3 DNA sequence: TGTGCCAGCAGTTCGGGCGGGGATGACACAGATACGCAGTATTTT.

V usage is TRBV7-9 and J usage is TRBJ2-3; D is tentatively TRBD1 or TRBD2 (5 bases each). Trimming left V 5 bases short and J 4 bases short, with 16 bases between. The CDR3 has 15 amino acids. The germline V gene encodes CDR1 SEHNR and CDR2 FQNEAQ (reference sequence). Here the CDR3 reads CASSRDPVGADTQYF. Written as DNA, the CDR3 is TGTGCCAGCAGCCGGGACCCTGTCGGGGCAGATACGCAGTATTTT.

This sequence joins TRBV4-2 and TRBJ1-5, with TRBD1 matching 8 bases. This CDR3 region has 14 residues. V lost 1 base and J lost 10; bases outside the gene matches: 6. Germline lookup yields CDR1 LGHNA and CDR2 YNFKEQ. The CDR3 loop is CASSQGTGLPPQHF. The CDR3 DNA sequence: TGTGCCAGCAGCCAAGGGACAGGGTTACCACCCCAGCATTTT.

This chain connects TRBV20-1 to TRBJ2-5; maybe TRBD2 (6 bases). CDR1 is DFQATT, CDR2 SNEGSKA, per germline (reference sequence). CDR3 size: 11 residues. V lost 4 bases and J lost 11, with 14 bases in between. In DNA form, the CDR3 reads TGCAGTGCTACTCAGGGAGGTGAGCAGTACTTC. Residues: CSATQGGEQYF.

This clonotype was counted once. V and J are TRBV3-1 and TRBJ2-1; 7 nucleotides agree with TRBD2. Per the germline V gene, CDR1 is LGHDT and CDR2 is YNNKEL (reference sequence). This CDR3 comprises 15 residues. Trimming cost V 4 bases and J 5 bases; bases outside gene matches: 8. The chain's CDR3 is CASSPLRLADNEQFF. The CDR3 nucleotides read TGTGCCAGCAGCCCCCTCCGGCTAGCGGACAATGAGCAGTTCTTC.

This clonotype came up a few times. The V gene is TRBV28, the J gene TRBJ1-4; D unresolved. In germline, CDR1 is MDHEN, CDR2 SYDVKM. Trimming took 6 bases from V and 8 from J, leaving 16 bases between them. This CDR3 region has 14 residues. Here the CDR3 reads CASSFDNVGEKLFF. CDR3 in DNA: TGTGCCAGCAGCTTCGACAACGTGGGAGAAAAACTGTTTTTT.

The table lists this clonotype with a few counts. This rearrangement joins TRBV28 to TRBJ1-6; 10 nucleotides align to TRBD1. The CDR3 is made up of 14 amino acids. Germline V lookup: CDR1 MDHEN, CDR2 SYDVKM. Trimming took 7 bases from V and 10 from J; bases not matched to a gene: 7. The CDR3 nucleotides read TGTGCCAGCACTAAAGGGACAGGGGTATCACCCCTCCACTTT. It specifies CASTKGTGVSPLHF.

The CDR3 nucleotides read TGCGCCAGCAGCGGGATGGCGGCGAGCTCCTACGAGCAGTACTTC. Translating gives CASSGMAASSYEQYF. The chain employs TRBV4-1 and TRBJ2-7; D gene uncertain. The V end lost 5 bases, the J end lost 0 bases, and 14 bases lay between the germline ends. Germline loops: CDR1 MGHRA, CDR2 YSYEKL. The CDR3 length is 15 residues.

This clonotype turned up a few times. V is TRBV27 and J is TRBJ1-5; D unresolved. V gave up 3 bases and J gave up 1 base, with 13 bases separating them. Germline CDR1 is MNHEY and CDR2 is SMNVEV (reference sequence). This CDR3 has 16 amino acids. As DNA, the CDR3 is TGTGCCAGCAGTTTCCCCTCCGGAAGGAGCAATCAGCCCCAGCATTTT. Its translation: CASSFPSGRSNQPQHF.

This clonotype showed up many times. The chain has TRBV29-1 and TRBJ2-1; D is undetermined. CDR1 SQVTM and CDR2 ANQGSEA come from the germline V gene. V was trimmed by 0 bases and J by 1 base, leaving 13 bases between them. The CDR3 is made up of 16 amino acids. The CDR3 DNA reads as TGCAGCGTTGAAGATCTCCGGGCAGTATCCTACAATGAGCAGTTCTTC. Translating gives CSVEDLRAVSYNEQFF.

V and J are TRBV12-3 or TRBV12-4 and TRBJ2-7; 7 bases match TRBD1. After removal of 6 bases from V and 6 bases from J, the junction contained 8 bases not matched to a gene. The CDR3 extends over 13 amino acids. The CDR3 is CASSRVDRSEQYF. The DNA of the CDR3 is TGTGCCAGCAGCCGCGTGGACAGGAGCGAGCAGTACTTC.